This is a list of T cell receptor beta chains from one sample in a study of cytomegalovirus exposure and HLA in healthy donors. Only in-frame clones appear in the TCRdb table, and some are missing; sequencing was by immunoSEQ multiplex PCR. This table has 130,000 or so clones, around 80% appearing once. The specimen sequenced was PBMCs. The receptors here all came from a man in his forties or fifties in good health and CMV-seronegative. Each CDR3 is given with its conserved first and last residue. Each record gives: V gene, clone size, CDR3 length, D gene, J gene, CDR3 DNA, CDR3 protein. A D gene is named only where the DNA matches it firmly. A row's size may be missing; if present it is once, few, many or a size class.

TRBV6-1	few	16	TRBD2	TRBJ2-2	TGTGCCAGCAGTGAGGTAGCGGGTTCGAACACCGGGGAGCTGTTTTTT	CASSEVAGSNTGELFF
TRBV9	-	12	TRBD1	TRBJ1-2	TGTGCCAGCAGCGGTGACAGGGGCGGCTACACCTTC	CASSGDRGGYTF
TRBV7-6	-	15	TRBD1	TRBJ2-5	TGTGCCAGCAGCGCCCTCGGCGGGACAGGCGAGACCCAGTACTTC	CASSALGGTGETQYF
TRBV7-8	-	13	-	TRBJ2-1	TGTGCCAGCAGCTTACAGGCAACGGGGGAGCAGTTCTTC	CASSLQATGEQFF
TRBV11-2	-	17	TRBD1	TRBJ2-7	TGTGCCAGCAGCTTTGGACAGGGGACCACATCGAGCTACGAGCAGTACTTC	CASSFGQGTTSSYEQYF
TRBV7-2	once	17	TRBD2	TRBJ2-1	TGTGCCAGCAGCCCAATCCCCGGGACTAGCGGGTACAATGAGCAGTTCTTC	CASSPIPGTSGYNEQFF
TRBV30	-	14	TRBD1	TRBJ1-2	TGTGCCTGGAATGGACAGGGCCTTAACTATGGCTACACCTTC	CAWNGQGLNYGYTF
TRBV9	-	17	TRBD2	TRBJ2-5	TGTGCCAGCAGCGTAGGAGGGACTAGCGGGAGTGCGAAGACCCAGTACTTC	CASSVGGTSGSAKTQYF
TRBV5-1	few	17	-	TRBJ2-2	TGCGCCAGCAGCTCGGGGCTACAGGGTCCGGACACCGGGGAGCTGTTTTTT	CASSSGLQGPDTGELFF
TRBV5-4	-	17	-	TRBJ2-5	TGTGCCAGCAGCTTGGGAGGTAGACGGCCTGACCAAGAGACCCAGTACTTC	CASSLGGRRPDQETQYF
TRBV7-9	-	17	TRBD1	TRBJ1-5	TGTGCCAGCAGCTCCGGGACAGGGGTCATCGGCAATCAGCCCCAGCATTTT	CASSSGTGVIGNQPQHF
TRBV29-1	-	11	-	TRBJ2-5	TGCAGCGTTGAGGTCGGGGAGACCCAGTACTTC	CSVEVGETQYF
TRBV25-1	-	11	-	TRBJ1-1	TGTGCCAGCAGGATGGCCACTGAAGCTTTCTTT	CASRMATEAFF
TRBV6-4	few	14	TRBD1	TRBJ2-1	TGTGCCAGCAGTGACGGGACAGGGGGCAATGAGCAGTTCTTC	CASSDGTGGNEQFF
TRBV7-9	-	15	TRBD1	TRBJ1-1	TGTGCCAGCAGCTCGCAGGGACAGTCGAACACTGAAGCTTTCTTT	CASSSQGQSNTEAFF
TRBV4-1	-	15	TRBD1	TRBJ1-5	TGCGCCAGCAGCCTAACCGGGACAGGGGATCAGCCCCAGCATTTT	CASSLTGTGDQPQHF
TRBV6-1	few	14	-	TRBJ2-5	TGTGCCAGCAGTGTCGATACGGGATGGGAGACCCAGTACTTC	CASSVDTGWETQYF
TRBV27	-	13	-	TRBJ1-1	TGTGCCAGCAGTTTATTGTGGGGGGCTGAAGCTTTCTTT	CASSLLWGAEAFF
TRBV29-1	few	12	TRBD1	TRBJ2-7	TGCAGCGTACGGACAGGGCCGGGCGAGCAGTACTTC	CSVRTGPGEQYF
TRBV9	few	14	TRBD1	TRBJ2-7	TGTGCCAGCAGCGATAGACAGGGGTTCAACGAGCAGTACTTC	CASSDRQGFNEQYF
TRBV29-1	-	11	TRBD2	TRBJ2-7	TGCAGCGTACTAGCGGACTACGAGCAGTACTTC	CSVLADYEQYF
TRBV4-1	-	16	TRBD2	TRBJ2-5	TGCGCCAGCAGCCCCATCTCGGGGGGGCTCCAAGAGACCCAGTACTTC	CASSPISGGLQETQYF
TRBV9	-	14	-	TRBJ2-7	TGTGCCAGCAGCGTAGGTGACAGGATCGGCGAGCAGTACTTC	CASSVGDRIGEQYF
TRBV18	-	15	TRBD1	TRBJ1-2	TGTGCCAGCTCACCGGAGGCAGGGGGCGTCTATGGCTACACCTTC	CASSPEAGGVYGYTF
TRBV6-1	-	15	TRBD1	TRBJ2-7	TGTGCCAGCAGTGAAGCGGGGACAGCGTCCTACGAGCAGTACTTC	CASSEAGTASYEQYF
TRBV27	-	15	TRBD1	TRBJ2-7	TGTGCCAGCAGTTCGGGGACAGGGATTTTCTACGAGCAGTACTTC	CASSSGTGIFYEQYF
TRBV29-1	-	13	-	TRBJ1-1	TGCAGCACTCGGACAGAAGTGAACACTGAAGCTTTCTTT	CSTRTEVNTEAFF
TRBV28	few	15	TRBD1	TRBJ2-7	TGTGCCAGCAGTTCGGGACAGGGGGTGGCCTACGAGCAGTACTTC	CASSSGQGVAYEQYF
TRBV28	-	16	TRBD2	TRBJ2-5	TGTGCCAGCAGTAGGCTCGGACTAGAGTACCAAGAGACCCAGTACTTC	CASSRLGLEYQETQYF
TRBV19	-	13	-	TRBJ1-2	TGTGCCAGTAGTATTTTGGGGGCTTATGGCTACACCTTC	CASSILGAYGYTF
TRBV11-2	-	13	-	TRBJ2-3	TGTGCCAGCAGCTACCCAGGGGCAGATACGCAGTATTTT	CASSYPGADTQYF
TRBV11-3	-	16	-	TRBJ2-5	TGTGCCAGCAGCTTTGGACCCACAACGGGACAAGAGACCCAGTACTTC	CASSFGPTTGQETQYF
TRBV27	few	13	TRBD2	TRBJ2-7	TGTGCCAGCAGTATAGCGGGTTTCTACGAGCAGTACTTC	CASSIAGFYEQYF
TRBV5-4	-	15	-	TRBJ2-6	TGTGCCAGCAGCTTGGCGGACACTGGGGCCAACGGCCTGACTTTC	CASSLADTGANGLTF
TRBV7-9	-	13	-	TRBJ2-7	TGTGCCAGCAGCTTAGGCGGTCCCTACGAGCAGTACTTC	CASSLGGPYEQYF
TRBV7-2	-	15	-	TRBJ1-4	TGTGCCAGCAGCTTGGGTCCCAGGGTTGATGAAAAACTGTTTTTT	CASSLGPRVDEKLFF
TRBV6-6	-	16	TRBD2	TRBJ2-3	TGTGCCAGCAGGCCCGGGACTAGCATCTTCACAGATACGCAGTATTTT	CASRPGTSIFTDTQYF
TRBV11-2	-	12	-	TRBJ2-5	TGTGCCAGCAGCTTTACAAAAGAGACCCAGTACTTC	CASSFTKETQYF
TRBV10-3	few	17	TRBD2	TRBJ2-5	TGTGCCATCAGTGAATCTAGCGGTGGGCTCAAAAAGGGGACCCAGTACTTC	CAISESSGGLKKGTQYF
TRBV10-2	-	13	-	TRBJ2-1	TGCGCCAGCGGGAAGGACGAGAGGGATGAGCAGTTCTTC	CASGKDERDEQFF